This T cell receptor beta chain was sequenced in a study of T cells in Graves' hyperthyroidism and ophthalmopathy. General study points: By a 13 V-J model, ophthalmopathy was set apart from stable hyperthyroidism.

This clonotype was counted at least ten times. As yet, its antigen is unknown. Amplified TCR beta CDR3 regions came from RNA transcripts. The TCR CDR3 was amplified in a first-round RT-PCR using the HTBI primer set. MiXCR, applied by TCRdb to the multiplex PCR reads, yields one record per CDR3 protein. The data hold roughly 380,000 distinct CDR3 sequences, with roughly 15% observed a single time. Sequenced sample: blood. The TCR was taken from a woman younger than 30 with Graves' hyperthyroidism.

The DNA of the CDR3 is TGCGCCAGCAGCCCATTCAGGGGGCGCGACACTGAAGCTTTCTTT. It encodes CASSPFRGRDTEAFF. The V gene is TRBV5-1, the J gene TRBJ1-1; 8 nucleotides align to TRBD1. This CDR3 spans 15 amino acids. With V trimmed by 4 bases and J by 3 bases, 8 bases remained unmatched. Per the germline V gene, CDR1 is SGHRS and CDR2 is YFSETQ.